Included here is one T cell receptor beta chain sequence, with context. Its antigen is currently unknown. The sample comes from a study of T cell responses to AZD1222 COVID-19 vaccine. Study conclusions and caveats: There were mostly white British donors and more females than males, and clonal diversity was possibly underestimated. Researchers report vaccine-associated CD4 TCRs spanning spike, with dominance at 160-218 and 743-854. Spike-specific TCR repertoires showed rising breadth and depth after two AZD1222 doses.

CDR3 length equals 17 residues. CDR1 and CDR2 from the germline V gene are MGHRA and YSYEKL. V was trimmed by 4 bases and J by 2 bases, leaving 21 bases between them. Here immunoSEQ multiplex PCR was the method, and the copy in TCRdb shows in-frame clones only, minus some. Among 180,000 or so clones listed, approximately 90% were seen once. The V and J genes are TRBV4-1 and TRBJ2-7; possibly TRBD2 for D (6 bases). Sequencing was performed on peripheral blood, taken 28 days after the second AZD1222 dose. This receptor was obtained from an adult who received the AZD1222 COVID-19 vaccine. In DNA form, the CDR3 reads TGCGCCAGCAGCCGGCGGGCGAAGGAGGGACTCACCTACGAGCAGTACTTC. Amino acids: CASSRRAKEGLTYEQYF.